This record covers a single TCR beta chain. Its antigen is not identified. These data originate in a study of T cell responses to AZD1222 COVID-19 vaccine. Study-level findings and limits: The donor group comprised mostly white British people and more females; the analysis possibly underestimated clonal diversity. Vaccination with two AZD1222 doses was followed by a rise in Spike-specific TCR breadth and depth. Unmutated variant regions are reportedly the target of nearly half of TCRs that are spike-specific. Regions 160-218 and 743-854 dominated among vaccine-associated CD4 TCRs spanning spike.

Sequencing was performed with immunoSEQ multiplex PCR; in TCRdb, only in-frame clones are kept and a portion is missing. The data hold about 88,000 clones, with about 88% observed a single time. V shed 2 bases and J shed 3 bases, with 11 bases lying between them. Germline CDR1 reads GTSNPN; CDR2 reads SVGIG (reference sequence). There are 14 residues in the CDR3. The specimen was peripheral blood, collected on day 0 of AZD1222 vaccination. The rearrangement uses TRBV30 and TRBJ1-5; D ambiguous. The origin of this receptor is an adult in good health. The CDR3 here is CAWSQGVANQPQHF. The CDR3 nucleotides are TGTGCCTGGAGTCAAGGAGTCGCCAATCAGCCCCAGCATTTT. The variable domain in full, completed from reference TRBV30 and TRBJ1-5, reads SQTIHQWPATLVQPVGSPLSLECTVEGTSNPNLYWYRQAAGRGLQLLFYSVGIGQISSEVPQNLSASRPQDRQFILSSKKLLLSDSGFYLCAWSQGVANQPQHFGDGTRLSIL.